The 25 T cell receptor beta chains presented below share a single source sample, sequenced in a study of read filtering for tumor transcriptome and immune sequencing. This library used roughly 400 ng RNA and molecular barcoded adaptors spanning alpha/delta and beta/gamma chains. TCRdb reprocessed the reads with MiXCR, giving one entry per CDR3 protein. The sample lists about 50,000 distinct CDR3 sequences; 20% were seen once. Sequencing used a population of CD138-negative cells sorted from bone marrow. The receptor set was obtained from a donor at least 40 years old with multiple myeloma.

The table lists this clonotype with a few counts. The chain recombines TRBV10-2 with TRBJ2-1, with 9 bases fitting TRBD2. The CDR3 sequence is 15 residues long. V dropped 6 bases and J dropped 0; count of bases not matched to a gene: 3. Germline V gene data show CDR1 as WSHSY and CDR2 as SAAADI. The CDR3 here is CASRLAGSSYNEQFF. The CDR3 nucleotides are TGCGCCAGCAGGCTAGCGGGAAGCTCCTACAATGAGCAGTTCTTC.

This clonotype has a handful of counts. This may arise from a read error, as a much more abundant clone is one base away. The chain recombines TRBV2 with TRBJ2-5; D unclear. The germline CDR1 and CDR2 sequences are SNHLY and FYNNEI. Deletions cut 4 bases from V and 1 base from J, with 10 bases between. CDR3 length equals 14 residues. The chain's CDR3 is CASSGVRAQETQYF. The CDR3 DNA reads as TGTGCCAGCAGTGGAGTCAGAGCCCAAGAGACCCAGTACTTC. The full variable domain, completed using reference TRBV2 and TRBJ2-5, is EPEVTQTPSHQVTQMGQEVILRCVPISNHLYFYWYRQILGQKVEFLVSFYNNEISEKSEIFDDQFSVERPDGSNFTLKIRSTKLEDSAMYFCASSGVRAQETQYFGPGTRLLVL.

This clonotype was seen repeatedly, ten times or more. The J gene is TRBJ1-2, the V gene TRBV4-2, with TRBD1 as a possible D gene (5 bases). The CDR3 sequence is 16 residues long. V was clipped by 2 bases and J by 8 bases, with 21 bases between them. Per the germline V gene, CDR1 is LGHNA and CDR2 is YNFKEQ. CDR3 in amino acids: CASSQKFDTGYRGYTF. The CDR3 DNA sequence: TGTGCCAGCAGCCAAAAGTTCGATACAGGTTATCGGGGCTACACCTTC.

This clonotype was observed at least ten times. CDR3: CASSLNREETQYF. The CDR3 bases are TGCGCCAGCAGCTTGAACAGGGAAGAGACCCAGTACTTC. This chain joins TRBV5-1 and TRBJ2-5; possibly TRBD1 for D (6 bases). Trimming took 1 base from V and 3 from J, leaving 7 bases between them. From germline, CDR1 is SGHRS and CDR2 YFSETQ. The CDR3 loop spans 13 amino acids.

This clonotype showed up many times. This sequence joins TRBV4-3 and TRBJ2-7; 7 nucleotides match TRBD1. The CDR3 contains 16 residues. CDR1 LGHNA and CDR2 YSLEER come from the germline V gene. J lost 1 base, V lost 1 base, and 7 bases had no gene match. CDR3 nucleotides: TGCGCCAGCAGCCAAGGGGTGGACAGGCCATCCTACGAGCAGTACTTC. It is translated as CASSQGVDRPSYEQYF.

This clonotype was seen repeatedly, ten times or more. This chain uses TRBV12-3 or TRBV12-4 with TRBJ2-5; D remains ambiguous. CDR3 length equals 16 residues. Between the trimmed V and J ends, which lost 5 bases and 5 bases, there was a span of 21 bases. CDR3 region: CASSSNRAPLRETQYF. CDR3 in DNA: TGTGCCAGCAGTAGTAACCGGGCTCCGTTGAGGGAGACCCAGTACTTC.

J is TRBJ1-4 and V is TRBV28; TRBD1 might be the D (6 bases). Trimming shortened V by 4 bases and J by 4 bases, and 10 bases separated the two germline ends. Per germline, CDR1 MDHEN and CDR2 SYDVKM. The CDR3 sequence is 14 residues long. CDR3 sequence: CASSYSDSNEKLFF. Written as DNA, the CDR3 is TGTGCCAGCAGTTATTCGGACAGTAATGAAAAACTGTTTTTT.

With respect to this clonotype: No conserved phenylalanine or tryptophan is present at the end of the CDR3, so a read error is the likely explanation. The rearrangement joins TRBV27 to TRBJ2-3; possibly TRBD2 for D (5 bases). The CDR3 is made up of 16 amino acids. Germline V gives CDR1 MNHEY, CDR2 SMNVEV (reference sequence). The ends were cut back, 3 bases at V and 3 bases at J, with 16 bases in the middle. The CDR3 DNA reads TGTGCCAGCAGTTTGGGGAGCGGCCCTACAACAGATACGCAGTATTCT. Its translation is CASSLGSGPTTDTQYS.

This clonotype was detected ten times or more. J is TRBJ2-1 and V is TRBV20-1; D is unclear. The CDR3 has 12 amino acids. V was shortened by 3 bases and J by 4 bases, with 7 bases between the two germline ends. Germline-derived CDR1 and CDR2 are DFQATT and SNEGSKA (reference sequence). In DNA, the CDR3 is TGCAGTGCTAGCGAAACTTACAATGAGCAGTTCTTC. Amino acid sequence: CSASETYNEQFF.

The chain uses TRBV28 and TRBJ2-1; 9 positions agree with TRBD2. The junction had 11 bases not matched to a gene; V was cut back by 7 bases and J by 7 bases. The CDR3 contains 15 residues. CDR1 is MDHEN and CDR2 is SYDVKM in the germline V gene. The CDR3 loop is CASKIVAGVFNEQFF. The DNA for the CDR3 is TGTGCCAGCAAGATTGTAGCGGGAGTTTTTAATGAGCAGTTCTTC.

This clonotype was counted ten times or more. The chain joins TRBV11-3 to TRBJ2-3; 14 bases are shared with TRBD2. Germline CDR1 reads SGHNT; CDR2 reads YENEEA. J lost 4 bases, V lost 5 bases, and 5 bases had no gene match. CDR3 length: 16 residues. The CDR3 DNA reads as TGTGCCAGCAGCCACGGGACTAGCGGGAGTGCAGATACGCAGTATTTT. Translating it yields CASSHGTSGSADTQYF.

Details on this clonotype: One junction end does not reproduce the germline sequence, and a read error may be involved. The genes are TRBV12-3 or TRBV12-4 and TRBJ2-1; 8 nucleotides line up with TRBD2. CDR3 length: 15 residues. The CDR3 nucleotides read TGTGCCAGCAGTTTCTTAGCGGGGCCGTACAATGAGCGGTTCTTC. Translation: CASSFLAGPYNERFF.

Ten or more counts support this clonotype. This rearrangement joins TRBV29-1 to TRBJ2-3; D not resolved. CDR3 length: 15 residues. Per germline, CDR1 SQVTM and CDR2 ANQGSEA. Trimming pared 0 bases from V and 1 base from J, leaving 11 bases between. The CDR3 here is CSVEDTGDGTDTQYF. The DNA for the CDR3 is TGCAGCGTTGAAGACACGGGCGATGGCACAGATACGCAGTATTTT.

This clonotype was counted at least ten times. This chain connects TRBV14 to TRBJ2-2, with 12 bases fitting TRBD2. V was pared by 4 bases and J by 6 bases, with 3 bases of the junction left unmatched. The CDR3 loop spans 15 amino acids. Per germline, CDR1 SGHDN and CDR2 FVKESK. The CDR3 region is CASSLTSGSSGELFF. CDR3 nucleotides: TGTGCCAGCAGCCTGACTAGCGGGAGTTCCGGGGAGCTGTTTTTT.

This clonotype was seen more than once but under ten times. The rearrangement uses TRBV3-1 and TRBJ2-1; tentative D call: TRBD2 (6 bases). The V gene lost 4 bases and the J gene lost 2 bases, with 9 bases spanning the gap. This CDR3 spans 14 amino acids. Per the germline V gene, CDR1 is LGHDT and CDR2 is YNNKEL (reference sequence). For the CDR3, the DNA is TGTGCCAGCAGCCTCGGACTACCCTACAATGAGCAGTTCTTC. Encoded protein: CASSLGLPYNEQFF.

A few counts support this clonotype. The genes are TRBV7-9 and TRBJ2-3; maybe TRBD1 (6 bases). Germline assignment: CDR1 SEHNR and CDR2 FQNEAQ (reference sequence). Trimming removed 3 bases from V and 4 bases from J, with 14 bases in between. This CDR3 region has 15 residues. As DNA, the CDR3 is TGTGCCAGCAGCTTCCCCGTTGGGGGCGCAGATACGCAGTATTTT. Amino acid sequence: CASSFPVGGADTQYF.

The chain employs TRBV20-1 and TRBJ1-5; D gene unclear. The germline CDR1 and CDR2 sequences are DFQATT and SNEGSKA (reference sequence). This CDR3 spans 13 amino acids. Trimming pared 0 bases from V and 0 bases from J, leaving 3 bases between. The CDR3 region is CSARDLSNQPQHF. The CDR3 bases are TGCAGTGCTAGAGATCTTAGCAATCAGCCCCAGCATTTT.

Ten or more counts support this clonotype. The CDR3 DNA sequence: TGTGCCAGCAGCTTAGAGGCAGGCGATAATTCACCCCTCCACTTT. Residues: CASSLEAGDNSPLHF. The J gene is TRBJ1-6, the V gene TRBV7-2; no firm D call. Between the trimmed V and J ends, which lost 1 base and 5 bases, there was a span of 9 bases. This CDR3 spans 15 amino acids. Germline loops: CDR1 SGHTA, CDR2 FQGNSA. Based on the CDR3 plus reference TRBV7-2 and TRBJ1-6, the full variable domain is GAGVSQSPSNKVTEKGKDVELRCDPISGHTALYWYRQSLGQGLEFLIYFQGNSAPDKSGLPSDRFSAERTGGSVSTLTIQRTQQEDSAVYLCASSLEAGDNSPLHFGNGTRLTVT.

This clonotype came up many times. The chain uses TRBV7-9 and TRBJ1-1; 7 nucleotides agree with TRBD1. The CDR3 is made up of 13 amino acids. Germline V gene lookup returns CDR1 SEHNR and CDR2 FQNEAQ (reference sequence). J gave up 7 bases and V 0 bases, and 2 bases lay outside the gene matches. The chain's CDR3 is CASSLARDSEAFF. The CDR3 DNA reads as TGTGCCAGCAGCTTAGCCCGGGACAGTGAAGCTTTCTTT.

The sample holds many counts of this clonotype. This rearrangement joins TRBV19 to TRBJ2-1, with no clear D. Germline V CDR1 and CDR2: LNHDA, SQIVND (reference sequence). The CDR3 has 18 amino acids. The germline V and J ends were trimmed by 3 bases and 4 bases, with 22 bases remaining between them. In DNA form, the CDR3 reads TGTGCCAGTAGTATCCAGTTGGATTCGACGGGCCGGTACAATGAGCAGTTCTTC. Encoded protein: CASSIQLDSTGRYNEQFF.

This clonotype is medium-sized (0.01 to 0.1%) within its sample. This chain links TRBV6-1 with TRBJ2-1; a possible D gene is TRBD2 (6 bases). The V and J ends lost 8 bases and 3 bases respectively, with 20 bases between them. The CDR3 contains 16 residues. Germline CDR1 reads MNHNS; CDR2 reads SASEGT. Written as DNA, the CDR3 is TGTGCCAGCGGCGGGACTTCCGACAACAACTACAATGAGCAGTTCTTC. Encoded protein: CASGGTSDNNYNEQFF.

The chain joins TRBV5-1 to TRBJ1-2, with 7 bases fitting TRBD1. Trimming cost V 4 bases and J 1 base; bases outside gene matches: 1. The CDR3 length is 13 residues. Per germline, CDR1 SGHRS and CDR2 YFSETQ. The CDR3 reads CASSRDSNYGYTF. The CDR3 DNA follows: TGCGCCAGCAGCCGGGACAGTAACTATGGCTACACCTTC.

About this clonotype: Germline is not matched at one junction end, which may reflect a read error. The chain is built from TRBV9 and TRBJ2-3; 7 positions match TRBD1. The length of the CDR3 is 13 residues. CDR1 and CDR2 (germline): SGDLS, YYNGEE. CDR3 loop: CANSVRGTDTQYF. The CDR3, as DNA: TGTGCCAACAGCGTCAGGGGGACAGATACGCAGTATTTT.

Remarks on this clonotype: This may come from a read error, since a much larger clone is one base off. This rearrangement joins TRBV29-1 to TRBJ1-1; 10 bases align to TRBD1. The CDR3 is 15 residues long. CDR1 and CDR2 (germline): SQVTM, ANQGSEA. In DNA form, the CDR3 reads TGCAGCGTTGAAAGACCGGGACAGGGGAACATTGAAGCTTTCTTT. It yields the protein CSVERPGQGNIEAFF.

In regard to this clonotype: This may be a read error, as it is one base from a much larger clone. V usage is TRBV7-8 and J usage is TRBJ2-3; possible D gene TRBD1, 5 bases. The germline gives CDR1 SGHVS, CDR2 FQNEAQ. The CDR3 consists of 16 residues. The CDR3 DNA is TGTGCCAGCAGCTTGTACAATCAGGGAAGCACAGATACGCAGAACTTT. Protein: CASSLYNQGSTDTQNF.